The 30 T cell receptor beta chains below all came from one sample that was sequenced in a study of CD8+CD57+ T cells in acquired aplastic anemia. Researchers used genomic DNA as the template to profile TCR beta VDJ and CDR3. Each CDR3 protein gets one entry after TCRdb re-called the reads with MiXCR. There are about 210,000 distinct CDR3 sequences in the sample; under 65% occur only once, and around 32% lies in the top ten. The sample comprised sorted CD4+, CD8+, or CD8+CD57+ T cells (not recorded which) from PBMCs. The origin of the receptors is a human donor in good health.

The V call is TRBV15, the J call TRBJ1-5, with 7 bases fitting TRBD1. Germline CDR1 is LNHNV and CDR2 is YYDKDF (reference sequence). V lost 3 bases, J lost 2 bases, and 1 base stayed unmatched. This CDR3 comprises 14 residues. CDR3 loop: CATSSDRGNQPQHF. CDR3 DNA sequence: TGTGCCACCAGCAGCGACAGGGGCAATCAGCCCCAGCATTTT.

This chain uses TRBV7-9 with TRBJ2-3, with D perhaps assigned TRBD1 or TRBD2 (5 bases each). The germline CDR1 and CDR2 sequences are SEHNR and FQNEAQ (reference sequence). The CDR3 is 12 residues long. V lost 5 bases, J lost 5 bases, and 8 bases lay in between. The CDR3 nucleotides are TGTGCCAGCAGCCATGGGGGAGATACGCAGTATTTT. It codes for CASSHGGDTQYF.

This clonotype was seen at least ten times. The rearrangement joins TRBV10-2 to TRBJ2-3; 10 nucleotides agree with TRBD2. Trimming took 3 bases from V and 4 from J; bases not matched to a gene: 1. CDR1 is WSHSY, CDR2 SAAADI, per germline. CDR3 length equals 14 residues. CDR3 sequence reads: CASSEGLAADTQYF. The CDR3 coding sequence is TGCGCCAGCAGTGAAGGACTAGCGGCAGATACGCAGTATTTT.

This chain connects TRBV5-1 to TRBJ2-7; D unclear. The CDR3 is made up of 11 amino acids. V was pared by 6 bases and J by 3 bases, with 7 bases between. Germline V gene lookup returns CDR1 SGHRS and CDR2 YFSETQ. The CDR3 spells CASKEYYEQYF. The CDR3 coding sequence is TGCGCCAGCAAAGAATACTACGAGCAGTACTTC.

This CDR3 is CASSLALDTQYF. Written as DNA, the CDR3 is TGTGCCAGCAGCTTAGCGTTAGATACGCAGTATTTT. The chain combines TRBV7-9 with TRBJ2-3; no definite D call. The germline V gene encodes CDR1 SEHNR and CDR2 FQNEAQ (reference sequence). V shed 0 bases and J shed 5 bases, with 3 bases lying between them. The CDR3 sequence is 12 residues long.

The rearrangement links TRBV7-8 to TRBJ1-2; the match to TRBD1 covers 7 bases. In germline, CDR1 is SGHVS, CDR2 FQNEAQ. The CDR3 has 15 residues. V lost 1 base, J lost 7 bases, and 9 bases stayed unmatched. The CDR3: CASSLGQEGAAGYTF. DNA for the CDR3: TGTGCCAGCAGCTTAGGTCAGGAGGGGGCAGCTGGCTACACCTTC. The full variable domain, its missing parts supplied by reference TRBV7-8 and TRBJ1-2, is GAGVSQSPRYKVAKRGQDVALRCDPISGHVSLFWYQQALGQGPEFLTYFQNEAQLDKSGLPSDRFFAERPEGSVSTLKIQRTQQEDSAVYLCASSLGQEGAAGYTFGSGTRLTVV.

This clonotype was recorded a few times. This chain joins TRBV10-3 and TRBJ1-1; 9 bases align to TRBD1. Germline loops: CDR1 ENHRY, CDR2 SYGVKD. V lost 3 bases, J lost 5 bases, and 7 bases stayed unmatched. The CDR3 is 15 residues long. The CDR3 spells CAISEQGAYGTEAFF. The CDR3 DNA reads as TGTGCCATCAGTGAACAGGGGGCTTATGGGACTGAAGCTTTCTTT.

In this sample, this clonotype turned up a few times. The V gene is TRBV6-5, the J gene TRBJ2-7; D unclear. The CDR3 has 14 residues. V dropped 2 bases and J dropped 6 bases, with 14 bases sitting between them. The germline gives CDR1 MNHEY, CDR2 SVGAGI. The CDR3 is CASSYDPRLREQYF. The CDR3 DNA is TGTGCCAGCAGTTACGACCCGAGGCTCCGCGAGCAGTACTTC.

This chain connects TRBV6-6 to TRBJ2-7, with 11 bases lining up with TRBD2. V shed 7 bases and J 4 bases; nucleotides not matched to a gene: 12. Looked up from germline, CDR1 is MNHNY and CDR2 is SVGAGI (reference sequence). The CDR3 runs 16 residues. The CDR3 spells CASTVAGGGPVYEQYF. Here the CDR3 DNA reads TGTGCCAGCACGGTAGCGGGAGGGGGTCCGGTATACGAGCAGTACTTC.

This clonotype was seen many times. This chain links TRBV6-5 with TRBJ2-7, with TRBD2 matching over 10 bases. The CDR3 is 15 amino acids. Germline CDR1 reads MNHEY; CDR2 reads SVGAGI. The V gene end was trimmed by 3 bases and the J gene end by 5 bases; junction bases not matched to a gene: 7. The CDR3: CASSYAAGGGNEQYF. The CDR3 region has the DNA TGTGCCAGCAGTTATGCAGCGGGAGGGGGGAACGAGCAGTACTTC.

This clonotype has at least ten counts. This rearrangement joins TRBV7-9 to TRBJ1-4; D gene uncertain. The CDR3 has 13 residues. Trimming took 1 base from V and 4 from J, leaving 4 bases between them. CDR1 and CDR2 (germline): SEHNR, FQNEAQ (reference sequence). Here the CDR3 reads CASSLDGNEKLFF. CDR3 coding DNA: TGTGCCAGCAGCTTAGACGGTAATGAAAAACTGTTTTTT.

J is TRBJ2-1 and V is TRBV20-1; 7 bases map to TRBD1. Unmatched junction bases numbered 6, after V lost 0 bases and J lost 4 bases. CDR1 is DFQATT, CDR2 SNEGSKA, per germline (reference sequence). The CDR3 loop spans 15 amino acids. The CDR3 sequence is CSARDDGTVYNEQFF. The DNA for the CDR3 is TGCAGTGCTAGAGATGACGGGACAGTATACAATGAGCAGTTCTTC.

In its sample, this clonotype was seen once. The chain uses TRBV20-1 and TRBJ1-1, with D unresolved. Trimming cost V 6 bases and J 4 bases, with 21 bases left between them. The CDR3 spans 15 residues. The germline CDR1 and CDR2 sequences are DFQATT and SNEGSKA (reference sequence). CDR3 residues: CSASSVGGVRTEAFF. CDR3 DNA sequence: TGCAGTGCCAGCAGCGTAGGCGGGGTACGCACTGAAGCTTTCTTT.

This clonotype was counted a single time. The chain employs TRBV2 and TRBJ1-3; 9 bases align to TRBD1. J lost 3 bases, V lost 5 bases, and 11 bases had no gene match. Looked up from germline, CDR1 is SNHLY and CDR2 is FYNNEI. This CDR3 region has 17 residues. The CDR3 DNA reads as TGTGCCAGCAGTAGAGGGACAGGGAACAGCTTTGGAAACACCATATATTTT. Translating it yields CASSRGTGNSFGNTIYF.

The J gene is TRBJ1-3, the V gene TRBV7-3; D is unclear. Trimming pared 4 bases from V and 12 bases from J, leaving 13 bases between. This CDR3 comprises 12 residues. Germline CDR1 reads SGHTA; CDR2 reads FQGTGA. The CDR3 DNA reads TGTGCCAGCAGCTACTCGGGCGATCACATATATTTT. This encodes CASSYSGDHIYF. Full variable domain (missing parts from reference TRBV7-3 and TRBJ1-3): GAGVSQTPSNKVTEKGKYVELRCDPISGHTALYWYRQSLGQGPEFLIYFQGTGAADDSGLPNDRFFAVRPEGSVSTLKIQRTERGDSAVYLCASSYSGDHIYFGEGSWLTVV.

The chain has TRBV20-1 and TRBJ2-7; either TRBD1 or TRBD2 may fit D (5 bases each). The ends were cut back, 5 bases at V and 4 bases at J, with 15 bases in the middle. Germline CDR1 and CDR2: DFQATT and SNEGSKA (reference sequence). This CDR3 has 13 amino acids. The CDR3 nucleotides are TGCAGTGCTTCCGGGACGGGATTTTACGAGCAGTACTTC. This codes for CSASGTGFYEQYF.

This clonotype was counted between two and nine times. The chain joins TRBV9 to TRBJ2-7, with a tentative D call TRBD2 (7 bases). Germline V lookup: CDR1 SGDLS, CDR2 YYNGEE. V lost 1 base, J lost 3 bases, and 14 bases lay in between. The CDR3 is 15 amino acids. This chain's CDR3 is CASSVKGGGHYEQYF. The CDR3 DNA reads TGTGCCAGCAGCGTAAAAGGGGGGGGGCACTACGAGCAGTACTTC.

A note on this clonotype: Relative to the germline gene, one junction end is altered; a read error may explain this. This chain uses TRBV29-1 with TRBJ1-1, with a tentative D call TRBD1 (6 bases). Per germline, CDR1 SQVTM and CDR2 ANQGSEA. This CDR3 contains 13 residues. CDR3 sequence (DNA): TGCAGCGTCGACCGGGACACAAACACTGAGGCTTTCTTT. Amino acid sequence: CSVDRDTNTEAFF.

The J gene is TRBJ2-3, the V gene TRBV5-1, with 8 bases that match TRBD2. J gave up 6 bases and V 4 bases, and 4 bases lay outside the gene matches. Germline CDR1 and CDR2: SGHRS and YFSETQ. The CDR3 loop spans 13 amino acids. The CDR3 here is CASSRTSIDTQYF. Here the CDR3 DNA reads TGCGCCAGCAGCAGGACTAGCATCGATACGCAGTATTTT.

The V call is TRBV25-1, the J call TRBJ2-2, with D perhaps TRBD2 (6 bases). Between the trimmed V and J ends, which lost 1 base and 5 bases, there was a span of 11 bases. The CDR3 runs 15 residues. Germline CDR1 reads MGHDK; CDR2 reads SYGVNS. CDR3 region: CASSEWRERTGELFF. The CDR3 DNA reads as TGTGCCAGCAGTGAATGGAGGGAGCGAACCGGGGAGCTGTTTTTT.

This clonotype was recorded many times. V and J are TRBV27 and TRBJ2-7, with 8 bases aligning to TRBD2. V lost 2 bases and J lost 6; bases outside the gene matches: 6. The germline gives CDR1 MNHEY, CDR2 SMNVEV (reference sequence). This CDR3 is 14 amino acids long. CDR3 amino acids: CASSLAGGTLEQYF. The CDR3 nucleotides read TGTGCCAGCAGTTTAGCGGGAGGAACCCTCGAGCAGTACTTC.

For the CDR3, the DNA is TGTGCCAGCAGACTCAGACAGGGGATCGACACTGAAGCTTTCTTT. Amino acid sequence: CASRLRQGIDTEAFF. V and J are TRBV6-1 and TRBJ1-1; 8 nucleotides align to TRBD1. Germline V lookup: CDR1 MNHNS, CDR2 SASEGT. There are 15 residues in the CDR3. The V and J ends lost 6 bases and 3 bases, in that order; junction bases with no gene match: 9.

This chain uses TRBV7-2 with TRBJ2-1; D uncertain. Trimming cost V 0 bases and J 1 base, with 7 bases left between them. The CDR3 contains 15 residues. Germline assignment: CDR1 SGHTA and CDR2 FQGNSA. The CDR3 sequence is CASSLADSSYNEQFF. CDR3 DNA sequence: TGTGCCAGCAGCTTAGCGGATTCATCCTACAATGAGCAGTTCTTC.

This chain connects TRBV5-1 to TRBJ2-2, with D tentatively TRBD1 or TRBD2 (5 bases each). The germline CDR1 and CDR2 sequences are SGHRS and YFSETQ. Trimming cost V 7 bases and J 5 bases, with 21 bases left between them. The length of the CDR3 is 16 residues. The CDR3, as DNA: TGCGCCAGCCTAGTCGGGGCTACAGAGTGGACCGGGGAGCTGTTTTTT. Translating gives CASLVGATEWTGELFF.

V usage is TRBV2 and J usage is TRBJ2-1; 11 bases fit TRBD2. In germline, CDR1 is SNHLY, CDR2 FYNNEI. J gave up 3 bases and V 8 bases, and 12 bases lay outside the gene matches. The CDR3 length is 17 residues. The CDR3 nucleotides read TGTGCCAGCGGATTAGCGGGAGGGCGAAGACACTACAATGAGCAGTTCTTC. Protein product: CASGLAGGRRHYNEQFF. The full variable domain, in which reference TRBV2 and TRBJ2-1 provide the parts outside the CDR3, is EPEVTQTPSHQVTQMGQEVILRCVPISNHLYFYWYRQILGQKVEFLVSFYNNEISEKSEIFDDQFSVERPDGSNFTLKIRSTKLEDSAMYFCASGLAGGRRHYNEQFFGPGTRLTVL.

The rearrangement uses TRBV19 and TRBJ1-5; D is ambiguous. CDR1 is LNHDA, CDR2 SQIVND, per germline (reference sequence). CDR3 length equals 15 residues. The V and J ends lost 1 base and 7 bases respectively, with 14 bases between them. CDR3 coding DNA: TGTGCCAGTAGTATAGGGGCAGGCCCGAGGCAGCCCCAGCATTTT. It yields the protein CASSIGAGPRQPQHF.

This rearrangement joins TRBV2 to TRBJ1-6; possible D gene TRBD1, 6 bases. This CDR3 comprises 13 residues. Between the trimmed V and J ends, which lost 1 base and 11 bases, there was a span of 9 bases. Germline loops: CDR1 SNHLY, CDR2 FYNNEI. The CDR3 loop reads CASSEGGRTPLHF. The CDR3 region has the DNA TGTGCCAGCAGTGAAGGGGGGCGCACACCCCTCCACTTT.

This clonotype occurred many times. The chain links TRBV6-4 to TRBJ2-2; maybe TRBD1 (6 bases). V lost 4 bases and J 6 bases, leaving 12 bases between the germline ends. Germline V gene lookup returns CDR1 MRHNA and CDR2 SNTAGT. This CDR3 spans 14 amino acids. CDR3: CASSGTEGAGELFF. In DNA form, the CDR3 reads TGTGCCAGCAGTGGGACCGAGGGGGCCGGGGAGCTGTTTTTT.

This clonotype was counted only a few times. The chain couples TRBV7-3 to TRBJ2-1; 9 positions agree with TRBD2. V shed 5 bases and J 4 bases; nucleotides not matched to a gene: 6. There are 15 residues in the CDR3. Germline V lookup: CDR1 SGHTA, CDR2 FQGTGA. The CDR3 protein is CASSLGLARYNEQFF. The CDR3 nucleotides are TGTGCCAGCAGCCTCGGACTAGCGCGGTACAATGAGCAGTTCTTC.

This clonotype was recorded many times. The chain joins TRBV7-9 to TRBJ2-7; perhaps TRBD2 as D (5 bases). Germline values: CDR1 SEHNR, CDR2 FQNEAQ (reference sequence). The CDR3 sequence is 14 residues long. Trimming cost V 0 bases and J 3 bases, with 9 bases left between them. The CDR3 spells CASSLAPGIYEQYF. CDR3 in DNA: TGTGCCAGCAGCTTAGCTCCGGGAATCTACGAGCAGTACTTC.